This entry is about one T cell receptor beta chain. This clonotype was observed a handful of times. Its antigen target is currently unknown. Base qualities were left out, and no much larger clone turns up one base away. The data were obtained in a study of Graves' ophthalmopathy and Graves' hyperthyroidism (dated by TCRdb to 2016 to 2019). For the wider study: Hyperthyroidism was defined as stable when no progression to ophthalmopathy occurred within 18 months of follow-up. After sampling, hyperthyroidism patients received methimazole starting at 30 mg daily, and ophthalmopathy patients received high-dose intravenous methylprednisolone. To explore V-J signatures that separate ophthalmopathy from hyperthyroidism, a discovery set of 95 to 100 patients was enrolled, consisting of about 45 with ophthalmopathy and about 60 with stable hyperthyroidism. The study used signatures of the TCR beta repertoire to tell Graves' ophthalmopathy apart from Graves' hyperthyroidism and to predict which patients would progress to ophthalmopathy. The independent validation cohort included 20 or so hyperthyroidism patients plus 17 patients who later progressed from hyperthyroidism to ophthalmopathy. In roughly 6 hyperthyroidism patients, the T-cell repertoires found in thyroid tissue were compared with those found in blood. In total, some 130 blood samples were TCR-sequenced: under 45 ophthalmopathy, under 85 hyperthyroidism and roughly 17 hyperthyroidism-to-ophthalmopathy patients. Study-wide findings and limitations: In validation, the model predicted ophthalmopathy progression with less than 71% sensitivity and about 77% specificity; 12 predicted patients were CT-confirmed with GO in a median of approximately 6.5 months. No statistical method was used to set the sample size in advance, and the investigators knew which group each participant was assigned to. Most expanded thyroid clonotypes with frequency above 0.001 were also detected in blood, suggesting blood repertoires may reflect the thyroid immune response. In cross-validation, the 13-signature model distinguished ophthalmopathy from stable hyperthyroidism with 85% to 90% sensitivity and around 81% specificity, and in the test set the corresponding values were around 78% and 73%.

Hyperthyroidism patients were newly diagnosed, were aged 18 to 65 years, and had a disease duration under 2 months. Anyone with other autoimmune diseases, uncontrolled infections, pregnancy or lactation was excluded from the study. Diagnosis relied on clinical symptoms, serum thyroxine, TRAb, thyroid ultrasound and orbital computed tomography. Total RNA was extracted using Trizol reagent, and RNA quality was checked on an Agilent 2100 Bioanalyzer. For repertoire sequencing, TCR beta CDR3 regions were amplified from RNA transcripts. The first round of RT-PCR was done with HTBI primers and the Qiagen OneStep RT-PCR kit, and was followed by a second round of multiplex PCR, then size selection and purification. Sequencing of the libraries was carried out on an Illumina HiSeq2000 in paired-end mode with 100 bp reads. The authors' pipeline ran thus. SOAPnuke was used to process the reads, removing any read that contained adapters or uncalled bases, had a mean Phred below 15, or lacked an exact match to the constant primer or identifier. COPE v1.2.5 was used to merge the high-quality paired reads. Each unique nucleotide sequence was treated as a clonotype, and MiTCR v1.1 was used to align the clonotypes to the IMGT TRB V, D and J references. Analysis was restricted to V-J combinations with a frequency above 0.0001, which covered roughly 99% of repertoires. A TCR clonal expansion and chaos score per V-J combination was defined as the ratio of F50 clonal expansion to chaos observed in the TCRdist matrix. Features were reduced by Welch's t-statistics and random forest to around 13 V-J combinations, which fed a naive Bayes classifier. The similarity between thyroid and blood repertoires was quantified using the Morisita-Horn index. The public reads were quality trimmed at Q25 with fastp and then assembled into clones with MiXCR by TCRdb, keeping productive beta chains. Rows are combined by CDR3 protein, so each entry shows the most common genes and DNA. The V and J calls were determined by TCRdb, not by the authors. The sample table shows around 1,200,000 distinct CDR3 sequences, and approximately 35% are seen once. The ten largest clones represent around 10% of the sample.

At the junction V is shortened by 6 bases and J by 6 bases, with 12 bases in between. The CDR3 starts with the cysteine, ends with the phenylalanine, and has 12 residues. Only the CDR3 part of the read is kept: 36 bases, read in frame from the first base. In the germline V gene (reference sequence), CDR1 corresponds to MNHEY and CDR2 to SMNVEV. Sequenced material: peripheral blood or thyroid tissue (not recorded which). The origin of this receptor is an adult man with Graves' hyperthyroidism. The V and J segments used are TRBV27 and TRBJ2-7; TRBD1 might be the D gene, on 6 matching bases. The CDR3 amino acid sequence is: CASRTGLGEQYF. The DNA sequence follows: TGTGCCAGCAGAACAGGGCTCGGCGAGCAGTACTTC.